These 25 T cell receptor beta chains share one sample of origin, sequenced in a study of blood T cell repertoires in COVID-19. Sequencing used immunoSEQ multiplex PCR; TCRdb keeps in-frame clones, though not all of them. The sample has 200,000 to 250,000 clones, nearly 90% seen once. Sequencing used peripheral blood. These TCRs come from a woman aged 18-29 years who had recovered from COVID-19.

The chain combines TRBV18 with TRBJ2-1, with a tentative D call TRBD1 (7 bases). Germline V gives CDR1 KGHSH, CDR2 LQKENI. Trimming took off 3 bases at V and 7 bases at J, with 13 bases between the two ends. The CDR3 is made up of 14 amino acids. The CDR3: CASSPQQGGNEQFF. The CDR3 coding sequence is TGTGCCAGCTCACCCCAGCAGGGGGGTAATGAGCAGTTCTTC.

This clone was seen just once. The genes are TRBV7-3 and TRBJ2-6; maybe TRBD1 (6 bases). The CDR3 spans 17 residues. V was cut by 2 bases and J by 0 bases, with 11 bases left in between. Germline V lookup: CDR1 SGHTA, CDR2 FQGTGA. The CDR3 nucleotides read TGTGCCAGCAGCTTACAGGGGACCCGCTCTGGGGCCAACGTCCTGACTTTC. This sequence encodes CASSLQGTRSGANVLTF.

This clone has only one observation. This chain joins TRBV7-2 and TRBJ1-2, with D unclear. Germline V gene lookup returns CDR1 SGHTA and CDR2 FQGNSA. V dropped 1 base and J dropped 7 bases, with 4 bases sitting between them. This CDR3 is 11 amino acids long. CDR3 nucleotides: TGTGCCAGCAGCTTAGATAGTGGCTACACCTTC. It codes for CASSLDSGYTF.

This clone has just one count. This chain links TRBV30 with TRBJ2-7; 10 nucleotides agree with TRBD2. CDR3 length: 18 amino acids. Trimming at V came to 5 bases and at J to 0 bases, leaving 16 bases not matched to a gene. Per the germline V gene, CDR1 is GTSNPN and CDR2 is SVGIG (reference sequence). The CDR3 spells CAWPQLAGPSEGSYEQYF. The DNA for the CDR3 is TGTGCCTGGCCCCAACTAGCGGGACCGTCAGAAGGCTCCTACGAGCAGTACTTC.

The rearrangement links TRBV6-1 to TRBJ2-2; a weak D match, TRBD1 (5 bases). V gave up 3 bases and J gave up 5 bases, with 10 bases separating them. Germline assignment: CDR1 MNHNS and CDR2 SASEGT. This CDR3 region has 14 residues. CDR3 in DNA: TGTGCCAGCAGTGACAGGGCTCATACCGGGGAGCTGTTTTTT. Translation gives CASSDRAHTGELFF.

The V call is TRBV6-5, the J call TRBJ1-1, with D uncertain. Germline lookup yields CDR1 MNHEY and CDR2 SVGAGI. CDR3 length: 14 residues. V lost 0 bases to trimming and J lost 8 bases, with 13 bases between them. CDR3 sequence (DNA): TGTGCCAGCAGTTACTCGAACTATCCCGGGGAAGCTTTCTTT. Translating gives CASSYSNYPGEAFF.

This rearrangement joins TRBV29-1 to TRBJ1-1; D uncertain. The CDR3 is 12 residues long. Trimming left V 4 bases short and J 5 bases short, with 11 bases between. Germline CDR1 and CDR2: SQVTM and ANQGSEA. The CDR3 sequence: CSVGPGWTEAFF. The CDR3 nucleotides read TGCAGCGTTGGCCCGGGGTGGACTGAAGCTTTCTTT.

This chain connects TRBV10-1 to TRBJ2-7, with D possibly being TRBD1 (5 bases). The CDR3 length is 15 residues. The V gene lost 0 bases and the J gene lost 5 bases, with 14 bases spanning the gap. From germline, CDR1 is WNHNN and CDR2 SYGVQD (reference sequence). The CDR3 loop is CASSESRGASDEQYF. The DNA of the CDR3 is TGCGCCAGCAGTGAGTCAAGGGGCGCATCGGACGAGCAGTACTTC.

This clone came up many times. This CDR3 is CASSLVPGGRETQYF. The CDR3 DNA reads as TGTGCCAGCAGCTTAGTTCCAGGGGGGAGAGAGACCCAGTACTTC. The V and J genes are TRBV7-2 and TRBJ2-5, with D tentatively TRBD1 (7 bases). With 1 base removed from V and 4 bases from J, the gap between germline ends came to 13 bases. Germline V gene lookup returns CDR1 SGHTA and CDR2 FQGNSA. The CDR3 loop spans 15 amino acids. The full variable domain, its missing parts supplied by reference TRBV7-2 and TRBJ2-5, is GAGVSQSPSNKVTEKGKDVELRCDPISGHTALYWYRQSLGQGLEFLIYFQGNSAPDKSGLPSDRFSAERTGGSVSTLTIQRTQQEDSAVYLCASSLVPGGRETQYFGPGTRLLVL.

V usage is TRBV2 and J usage is TRBJ2-7, with 7 bases matching TRBD1. Looked up from germline, CDR1 is SNHLY and CDR2 is FYNNEI. CDR3 length: 14 residues. J lost 1 base, V lost 8 bases, and 8 bases had no gene match. CDR3 loop: CASLRDSGSYEQYF. The CDR3 region has the DNA TGTGCCAGCCTCCGGGACAGTGGGTCCTACGAGCAGTACTTC.

The chain joins TRBV12-3 or TRBV12-4 to TRBJ1-1; D ambiguous. V was pared by 3 bases and J by 4 bases, with 6 bases between. The CDR3 is 12 amino acids. CDR3 region: CASSFTPTEAFF. Written as DNA, the CDR3 is TGTGCCAGCAGTTTTACTCCCACTGAAGCTTTCTTT.

This sequence joins TRBV21-1 and TRBJ1-1; the table's TRBD1 call for D was not verified on the DNA. TRBV21-1 is noted as a pseudogene. The CDR3 spans 12 residues. CDR3 sequence reads: CASDQTLTGAFF. The CDR3 DNA reads as TGTGCCAGCGACCAAACTTTGACAGGTGCTTTCTTT.

V usage is TRBV19 and J usage is TRBJ1-1, with 9 bases identical to TRBD1. V was clipped by 5 bases and J by 4 bases; unmatched bases: 17. Germline V gene data show CDR1 as LNHDA and CDR2 as SQIVND (reference sequence). The CDR3 has 18 amino acids. The CDR3, as DNA: TGTGCCAGTAGTCCCCTTACAGGGGGCGAAAAGTACGGCACTGAAGCTTTCTTT. Translating gives CASSPLTGGEKYGTEAFF.

The rearrangement links TRBV6-1 to TRBJ2-7; TRBD2 matches at 14 bases. CDR3 length: 15 residues. CDR1 MNHNS and CDR2 SASEGT come from the germline V gene. V shed 3 bases and J 4 bases; nucleotides not matched to a gene: 2. Here the CDR3 reads CASSDGTSGRYEQYF. In nucleotides, the CDR3 is TGTGCCAGCAGTGATGGGACTAGCGGGAGATACGAGCAGTACTTC.

This chain joins TRBV6-2 or TRBV6-3 and TRBJ2-1, with 9 bases fitting TRBD2. Germline V lookup: CDR1 MNHEY, CDR2 SVGEGT. The CDR3 covers 18 residues. The trim removed 5 bases at V and 3 bases at J, leaving 14 bases unmatched. Written as DNA, the CDR3 is TGTGCCAGCAGTCTGAATCATTTAGCGGGAGTAAACTACAATGAGCAGTTCTTC. Amino acid sequence: CASSLNHLAGVNYNEQFF.

This chain joins TRBV7-9 and TRBJ2-1; 10 bases are a match to TRBD2. Germline CDR1 is SEHNR and CDR2 is FQNEAQ (reference sequence). The length of the CDR3 is 15 residues. V lost 5 bases and J lost 7; bases outside the gene matches: 8. Here the CDR3 reads CASSQREGLRNEQFF. In nucleotides, the CDR3 is TGTGCCAGCAGCCAGCGGGAGGGCCTGAGGAATGAGCAGTTCTTC.

The rearrangement links TRBV5-1 to TRBJ2-3, with 7 bases matching TRBD2. V lost 4 bases, J lost 0 bases, and 8 bases stayed unmatched. Germline CDR1 SGHRS, CDR2 YFSETQ. CDR3 length: 16 residues. The CDR3 coding sequence is TGCGCCAGCAGCCCCCGGGTTAGCGGGAGCACAGATACGCAGTATTTT. Protein sequence: CASSPRVSGSTDTQYF. Based on the CDR3 plus reference TRBV5-1 and TRBJ2-3, the full variable domain is KAGVTQTPRYLIKTRGQQVTLSCSPISGHRSVSWYQQTPGQGLQFLFEYFSETQRNKGNFPGRFSGRQFSNSRSEMNVSTLELGDSALYLCASSPRVSGSTDTQYFGPGTRLTVL.

V is TRBV29-1 and J is TRBJ2-7, with a tentative D call TRBD1 (5 bases). The ends were cut back, 5 bases at V and 6 bases at J, with 11 bases in the middle. The CDR3 runs 11 residues. The germline gives CDR1 SQVTM, CDR2 ANQGSEA. The CDR3 region has the DNA TGCAGCGTTCGACAGTTTAGCGAGCAGTACTTC. Its translation is CSVRQFSEQYF.

DNA for the CDR3: TGTGCCAGCAGATTGGACAGGAAGAACACTGAAGCTTTCTTT. Its protein product is CASRLDRKNTEAFF. This chain joins TRBV6-5 and TRBJ1-1, with 7 bases that match TRBD1. CDR1 MNHEY and CDR2 SVGAGI come from the germline V gene. This CDR3 is built from 14 residues. The V segment lost 6 bases and the J segment 1 base; nucleotides outside the gene matches: 5.

The J gene is TRBJ2-4, the V gene TRBV6-1; no definite D call. This CDR3 spans 17 amino acids. Germline loops: CDR1 MNHNS, CDR2 SASEGT. Trimming shortened V by 1 base and J by 0 bases, and 13 bases separated the two germline ends. The CDR3 here is CASSEDYLSLAKNIQYF. The CDR3 coding sequence is TGTGCCAGCAGTGAAGATTATTTATCCCTAGCCAAAAACATTCAGTACTTC.

This chain uses TRBV6-4 with TRBJ2-1, with 7 positions matching TRBD1. This CDR3 contains 12 residues. CDR1 and CDR2 (germline): MRHNA, SNTAGT. The CDR3 is CAKGDSINEQFF. In nucleotides, the CDR3 is TGTGCGAAGGGGGACAGTATAAATGAGCAGTTCTTC.

As for this clone: Other DNA sequences within the sample encode an identical CDR3. The rearrangement links TRBV10-3 to TRBJ2-5, with D possibly matching TRBD2 (6 bases). The CDR3 is 14 residues long. Trimming cost V 2 bases and J 1 base, with 8 bases left between them. The germline V gene encodes CDR1 ENHRY and CDR2 SYGVKD. Written as DNA, the CDR3 is TGTGCCATCAGTGAGAGTAGCGGCCAAGAGACCCAGTACTTC. Residues: CAISESSGQETQYF.

The V gene is TRBV30, the J gene TRBJ1-5; D perhaps matches TRBD1 (6 bases). The CDR3 totals 14 residues. Germline CDR1 is GTSNPN and CDR2 is SVGIG (reference sequence). Trimming cost V 3 bases and J 4 bases, with 13 bases left between them. CDR3: CAWSRSRGNQPQHF. The CDR3 nucleotides read TGTGCCTGGAGCAGATCCAGGGGAAATCAGCCCCAGCATTTT.

This clone was counted a single time. The chain recombines TRBV15 with TRBJ2-7; 7 bases match TRBD1. Unmatched junction bases numbered 3, after V lost 8 bases and J lost 2 bases. The CDR3 extends over 12 amino acids. Germline V gene lookup returns CDR1 LNHNV and CDR2 YYDKDF (reference sequence). The chain's CDR3 is CATGDRAYEQYF. Written as DNA, the CDR3 is TGTGCCACCGGGGACAGAGCCTACGAGCAGTACTTC.

CDR3 region: CASSLHTSGSDYNEQFF. As DNA, the CDR3 is TGTGCCAGCAGCTTACATACTAGCGGGAGTGATTACAATGAGCAGTTCTTC. The chain joins TRBV7-6 to TRBJ2-1, with 11 positions matching TRBD2. CDR3 length: 17 residues. The germline V gene encodes CDR1 SGHVS and CDR2 FNYEAQ. V lost 2 bases and J lost 4; bases outside the gene matches: 7.